The clone carrying this T cell receptor beta chain was observed at least ten times. Its antigen is undetermined. Because the library targeted alpha chains, this beta chain is an off-target read whose size means little. TCRdb processed the 5' RACE reads anew with MiXCR; each CDR3 protein has one entry. The table has over 10,000 distinct CDR3 sequences, roughly 5.6% seen once. Time point described: sample taken at primary tumor resection. The donors comprised around 72 untreated early-stage non-small cell lung cancer patients. TCRs were sequenced from unsorted whole RNA of tumor, nontumor lung or PBMC. These data belong to a study of spatial heterogeneity in lung cancer. Findings and limits, study-wide: Mutation tallies in tumors tracked expanded intratumoral alpha and beta TCR counts.

The clonotype comes from a female donor with early-stage non-small cell lung cancer. The input for sequencing was lung tumor tissue, taken at surgery.

The DNA for the CDR3 is TGTGCCACCAGGCGGACAGGGGTCGGAAAACTGTTTTTT. Its translation is CATRRTGVGKLFF. The chain uses TRBV12-3 or TRBV12-4 and TRBJ1-4, with TRBD1 matching 9 bases. There are 13 residues in the CDR3. With 10 bases clipped from V and 10 bases from J, the junction kept 10 bases outside the gene matches.